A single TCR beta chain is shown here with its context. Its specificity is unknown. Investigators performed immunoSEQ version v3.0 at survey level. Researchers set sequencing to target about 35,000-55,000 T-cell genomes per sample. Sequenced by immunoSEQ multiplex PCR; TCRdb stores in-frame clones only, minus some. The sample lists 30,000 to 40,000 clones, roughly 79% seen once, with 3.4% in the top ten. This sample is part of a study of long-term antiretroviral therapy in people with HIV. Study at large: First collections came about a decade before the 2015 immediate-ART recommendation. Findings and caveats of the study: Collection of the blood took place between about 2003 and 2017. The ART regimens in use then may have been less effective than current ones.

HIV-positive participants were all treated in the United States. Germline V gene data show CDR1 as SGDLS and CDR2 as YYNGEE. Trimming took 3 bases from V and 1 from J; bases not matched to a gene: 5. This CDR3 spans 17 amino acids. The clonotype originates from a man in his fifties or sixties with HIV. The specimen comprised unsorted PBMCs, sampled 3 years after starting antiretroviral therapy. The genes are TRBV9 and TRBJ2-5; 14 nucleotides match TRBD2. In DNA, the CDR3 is TGTGCCAGCAGCGAGGGGACTAGCGGGGGCCTCCAAGAGACCCAGTACTTC. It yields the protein CASSEGTSGGLQETQYF.